This T cell receptor (beta chain) was documented in a study of blood T cell repertoires in COVID-19. The CDR3 runs to 13 residues. V dropped 0 bases and J dropped 4 bases, with 6 bases sitting between them. Germline assignment: CDR1 SGHTA and CDR2 FQGTGA. Measured with immunoSEQ multiplex PCR; TCRdb has only the in-frame clones, and not every one. The data show 400,000 or so clones, with around 91% seen just once and around 1.5% held by the top ten. This clonotype was obtained from a woman between 40 and 50 years old with COVID-19, enrolled during active disease. Input material: peripheral blood. The chain recombines TRBV7-3 with TRBJ2-5; D is unresolved. The CDR3 DNA reads TGTGCCAGCAGCTTAACGTTCGGAGAGACCCAGTACTTC. Protein product: CASSLTFGETQYF.